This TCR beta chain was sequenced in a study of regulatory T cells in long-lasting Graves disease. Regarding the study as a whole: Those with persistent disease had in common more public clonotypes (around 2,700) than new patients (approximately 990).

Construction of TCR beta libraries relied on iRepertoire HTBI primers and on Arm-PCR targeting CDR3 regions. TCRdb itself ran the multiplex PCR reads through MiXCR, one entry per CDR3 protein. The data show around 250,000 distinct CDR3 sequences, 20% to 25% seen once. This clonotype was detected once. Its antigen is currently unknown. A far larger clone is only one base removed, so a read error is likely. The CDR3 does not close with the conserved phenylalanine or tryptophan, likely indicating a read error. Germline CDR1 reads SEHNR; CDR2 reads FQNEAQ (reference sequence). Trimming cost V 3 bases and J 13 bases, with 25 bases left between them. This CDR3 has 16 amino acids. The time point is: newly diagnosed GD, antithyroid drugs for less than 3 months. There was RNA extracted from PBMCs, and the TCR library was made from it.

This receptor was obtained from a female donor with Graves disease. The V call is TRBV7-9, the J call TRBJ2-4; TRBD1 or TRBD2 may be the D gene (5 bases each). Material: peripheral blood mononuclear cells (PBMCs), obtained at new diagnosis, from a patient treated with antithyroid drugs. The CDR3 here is CASSFQARVGDGAQYL. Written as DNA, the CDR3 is TGTGCCAGCAGCTTCCAGGCCCGGGTCGGCGACGGGGCCCAGTACCTC.